These 14 T cell receptor beta chains share one sample of origin, sequenced in a study of T-cell reconstitution after alpha-beta-depleted transplantation in children. Unique molecular identifiers were incorporated during preparation of the TCRbeta library. From the PCR reads, TCRdb called clonotypes with MiXCR, one entry per CDR3 protein. In the table there are about 610,000 distinct CDR3 sequences, about 10% of which are singletons. This material consisted of PBMCs from the stem cell graft donor, taken from the stem cell graft. These receptors were obtained from a human donor who donated a stem cell graft to a child with acute myeloid leukemia.

The chain carries TRBV30 and TRBJ2-7; D gene uncertain. This CDR3 has 12 residues. CDR1 GTSNPN and CDR2 SVGIG come from the germline V gene (reference sequence). V was cut by 1 base and J by 1 base, with 5 bases left in between. The CDR3: CAWSEGSYEQYF. CDR3 DNA sequence: TGTGCCTGGAGTGAAGGATCCTACGAGCAGTACTTC.

In this sample, this clonotype turned up a few times. The chain recombines TRBV7-9 with TRBJ1-4, with D possibly matching TRBD1 (6 bases). From germline, CDR1 is SEHNR and CDR2 FQNEAQ (reference sequence). This CDR3 region has 15 residues. V was shortened by 1 base and J by 5 bases, with 11 bases between the two germline ends. The CDR3 coding sequence is TGTGCCAGCAGCTTAGGGGGGGCCTGGAATGAAAAACTGTTTTTT. It specifies CASSLGGAWNEKLFF.

This clonotype was found a few times. The chain is built from TRBV12-3 or TRBV12-4 and TRBJ1-2; no reliable D call. This CDR3 has 15 amino acids. Trimming left V 6 bases short and J 0 bases short, with 14 bases between. CDR3 DNA: TGTGCCAGCAGCATGATGGACGGGACTAACTATGGCTACACCTTC. The encoded protein is CASSMMDGTNYGYTF.

The chain is built from TRBV18 and TRBJ2-3; the D gene is possibly TRBD2 (5 bases). The CDR3 is 16 amino acids. V was clipped by 0 bases and J by 2 bases, with 12 bases between them. In germline, CDR1 is KGHSH, CDR2 LQKENI. The CDR3 region has the DNA TGTGCCAGCTCACCACCGAGTGGCGGACTCACAGATACGCAGTATTTT. Amino acids: CASSPPSGGLTDTQYF.

The table lists this clonotype with many counts. CDR3 bases: TGCGCCAGCAGCCCATTGATGGGCACTGAAGCTTTCTTT. This gives the protein CASSPLMGTEAFF. The rearrangement links TRBV4-3 to TRBJ1-1; D not certain. The CDR3 extends over 13 amino acids. V was pared by 4 bases and J by 4 bases, with 10 bases between. CDR1 and CDR2 (germline): LGHNA, YSLEER.

This clonotype was seen ten or more times. The rearrangement links TRBV20-1 to TRBJ1-1; D remains ambiguous. In germline, CDR1 is DFQATT, CDR2 SNEGSKA (reference sequence). V lost 6 bases to trimming and J lost 1 base, with 9 bases between them. The CDR3 is made up of 12 amino acids. This chain's CDR3 is CSAPAGNTEAFF. DNA of the CDR3: TGCAGTGCCCCGGCAGGGAACACTGAAGCTTTCTTT.

Ten or more counts support this clonotype. For the CDR3, the DNA is TGTGCCAGCAGTCGATCCGGGACAGGGGCCGTAGGATGGACCGGGGAGCTGTTTTTT. Protein sequence: CASSRSGTGAVGWTGELFF. The V gene is TRBV27, the J gene TRBJ2-2, with 10 positions matching TRBD1. From germline, CDR1 is MNHEY and CDR2 SMNVEV (reference sequence). CDR3 size: 19 residues. V shed 5 bases and J 5 bases; nucleotides not matched to a gene: 17.

This clonotype appeared a few times. The J gene is TRBJ1-5, the V gene TRBV12-3 or TRBV12-4; D uncertain. The CDR3 runs 12 residues. The V gene lost 6 bases and the J gene lost 11 bases, with 14 bases spanning the gap. CDR3 nucleotides: TGTGCCAGCAGATCCACGGGTTCAGCCCAGCATTTT. Translated: CASRSTGSAQHF.

This clonotype occurred a few times. In DNA, the CDR3 is TGTGCCAGCAGTTTGGGCAGGGGGCTATCTGGGGCCAACGTCCTGACTTTC. Translating gives CASSLGRGLSGANVLTF. The rearrangement links TRBV12-3 or TRBV12-4 to TRBJ2-6, with TRBD1 matching over 8 bases. V gave up 3 bases and J gave up 1 base; unmatched junction bases: 5. The CDR3 extends over 17 amino acids.

This clonotype came up many times. The chain has TRBV5-8 and TRBJ2-1; TRBD2 matches 8 bases. CDR3 length: 14 residues. Germline lookup yields CDR1 SGHTS and CDR2 YDEGEE. The V and J ends lost 5 bases and 8 bases, in that order; junction bases with no gene match: 9. As DNA, the CDR3 is TGTGCCAGCAGACCAGCGGGAGCTCTGGATGAGCAGTTCTTC. Residues: CASRPAGALDEQFF. Supplemented by reference TRBV5-8 and TRBJ2-1, the full variable domain reads EAGVTQSPTHLIKTRGQQATLRCSPISGHTSVYWYQQALGLGLQFLLWYDEGEERNRGNFPPRFSGRQFPNYSSELNVNALELEDSALYLCASRPAGALDEQFFGPGTRLTVL.

This clonotype has more than one count but fewer than ten. The chain couples TRBV7-3 to TRBJ2-5, with D unresolved. CDR1 SGHTA and CDR2 FQGTGA come from the germline V gene. The CDR3 totals 13 residues. V was trimmed by 4 bases and J by 4 bases, leaving 10 bases between them. In DNA, the CDR3 is TGTGCCAGCAGCTATGCGGTCGGAGAGACCCAGTACTTC. It is translated as CASSYAVGETQYF.

The sample holds a few counts of this clonotype. The V and J genes are TRBV3-1 and TRBJ1-1; D call uncertain. CDR1 is LGHDT and CDR2 is YNNKEL in the germline V gene (reference sequence). This CDR3 has 12 residues. Trimming pared 4 bases from V and 8 bases from J, leaving 11 bases between. CDR3 region: CASSRGSLEAFF. The CDR3 nucleotides are TGTGCCAGCAGCCGCGGGAGCCTAGAAGCTTTCTTT.

This chain uses TRBV28 with TRBJ2-7; D is unclear. V lost 5 bases to trimming and J lost 1 base, with 15 bases between them. Germline V lookup: CDR1 MDHEN, CDR2 SYDVKM. The CDR3 consists of 15 residues. CDR3: CASSRVTRTSYEQYF. The CDR3 DNA reads TGTGCCAGCAGTCGGGTGACACGCACTTCCTACGAGCAGTACTTC.

This clonotype was observed a handful of times. The chain combines TRBV20-1 with TRBJ2-3, with 16 bases that match TRBD2. Germline values: CDR1 DFQATT, CDR2 SNEGSKA (reference sequence). This CDR3 spans 16 amino acids. CDR3 sequence: CSPPGLAGGGADTQYF. The CDR3 DNA is TGCAGCCCTCCGGGACTAGCGGGAGGGGGGGCAGATACGCAGTATTTT.